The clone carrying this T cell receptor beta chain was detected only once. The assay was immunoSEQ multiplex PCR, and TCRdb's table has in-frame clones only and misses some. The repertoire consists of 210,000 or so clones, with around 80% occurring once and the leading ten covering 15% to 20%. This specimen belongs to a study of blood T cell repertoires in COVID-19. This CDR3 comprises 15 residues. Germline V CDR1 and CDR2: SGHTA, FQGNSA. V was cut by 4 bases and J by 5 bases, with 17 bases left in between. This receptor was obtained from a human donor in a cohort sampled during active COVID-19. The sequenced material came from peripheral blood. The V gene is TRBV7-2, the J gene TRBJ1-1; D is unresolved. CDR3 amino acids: CASSSPRAGGTEAFF. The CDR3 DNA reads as TGTGCCAGCAGCTCTCCCCGGGCAGGAGGGACTGAAGCTTTCTTT.